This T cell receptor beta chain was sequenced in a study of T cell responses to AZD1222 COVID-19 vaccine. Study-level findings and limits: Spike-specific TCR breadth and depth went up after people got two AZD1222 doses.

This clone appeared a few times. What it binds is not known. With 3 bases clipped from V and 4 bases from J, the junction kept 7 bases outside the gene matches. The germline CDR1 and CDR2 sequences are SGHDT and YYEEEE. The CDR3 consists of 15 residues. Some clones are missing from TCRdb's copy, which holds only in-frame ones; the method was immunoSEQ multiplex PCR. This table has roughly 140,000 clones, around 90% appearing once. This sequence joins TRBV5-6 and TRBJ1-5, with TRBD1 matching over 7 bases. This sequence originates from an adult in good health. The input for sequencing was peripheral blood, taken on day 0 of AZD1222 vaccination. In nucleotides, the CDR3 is TGTGCCAGCAGCTGGAGAGCAGGGGGGAATCAGCCCCAGCATTTT. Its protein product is CASSWRAGGNQPQHF.